The 7 T cell receptor beta chains below all came from one sample that was sequenced in a study of cytomegalovirus exposure and HLA in healthy donors. The study ran its PCR with 60 Vbeta and 13 Jbeta primers. Profiling relied on immunoSEQ multiplex PCR, and the TCRdb table lists in-frame clones only, not all of them. The sample contains approximately 270,000 clones, roughly 80% of which appear only once. Sequencing was carried out using PBMCs. Receptors originate from a girl aged 2-10 years in good health and CMV-seronegative.

The chain joins TRBV28 to TRBJ1-5; D unclear. There are 11 residues in the CDR3. Germline V gene data show CDR1 as MDHEN and CDR2 as SYDVKM. V gave up 6 bases and J gave up 10 bases, with 10 bases separating them. DNA of the CDR3: TGTGCCAGCAGCTTAGGAGGACCCCAGCATTTT. Protein: CASSLGGPQHF. Looking up the rest from reference TRBV28 and TRBJ1-5 gives the full variable domain: DVKVTQSSRYLVKRTGEKVFLECVQDMDHENMFWYRQDPGLGLRLIYFSYDVKMKEKGDIPEGYSVSREKKERFSLILESASTNQTSMYLCASSLGGPQHFGDGTRLSIL.

The V and J genes are TRBV28 and TRBJ1-1; D gene unclear. Germline CDR1 is MDHEN and CDR2 is SYDVKM. Trimming removed 5 bases from V and 3 bases from J, with 7 bases in between. The CDR3 contains 12 residues. The CDR3 region has the DNA TGTGCCAGCAGTCCCCCGTACACTGAAGCTTTCTTT. Translation: CASSPPYTEAFF.

Only one count was recorded for this clone. The J gene is TRBJ2-1, the V gene TRBV7-9; 7 nucleotides match TRBD1. V shed 5 bases, J shed 3 bases, and the junction held 4 bases outside the gene matches. Per germline, CDR1 SEHNR and CDR2 FQNEAQ (reference sequence). The CDR3 length is 14 residues. The CDR3 is CASSPRDSYNEQFF. The CDR3 bases are TGTGCCAGCAGCCCCCGGGACAGCTACAATGAGCAGTTCTTC.

This clone occurred once. The chain employs TRBV30 and TRBJ2-7; maybe TRBD2 (5 bases). The V end lost 3 bases, the J end lost 4 bases, and 10 bases lay between the germline ends. Germline loops: CDR1 GTSNPN, CDR2 SVGIG (reference sequence). The CDR3 spans 12 residues. The CDR3 DNA is TGTGCCTGGAGGAGTGAGGGATACGAGCAGTACTTC. Translation gives CAWRSEGYEQYF.

This clone was picked up a small number of times. The chain recombines TRBV14 with TRBJ1-3; D remains ambiguous. V lost 0 bases and J lost 3, with 18 bases in between. CDR1 SGHDN and CDR2 FVKESK come from the germline V gene. The CDR3 consists of 18 residues. The CDR3 sequence is CASSQDEVRGCCGNTIYF. The DNA of the CDR3 is TGTGCCAGCAGCCAAGATGAGGTTCGGGGTTGCTGTGGAAACACCATATATTTT. The full variable domain, its missing parts supplied by reference TRBV14 and TRBJ1-3, is EAGVTQFPSHSVIEKGQTVTLRCDPISGHDNLYWYRRVMGKEIKFLLHFVKESKQDESGMPNNRFLAERTGGTYSTLKVQPAELEDSGVYFCASSQDEVRGCCGNTIYFGEGSWLTVV.

V usage is TRBV7-2 and J usage is TRBJ1-2; 8 bases line up with TRBD1. The germline V gene has CDR1 SGHTA and CDR2 FQGNSA. V was pared by 1 base and J by 4 bases, with 5 bases of the junction left unmatched. The CDR3 has 15 residues. CDR3 sequence: CASSLDSTGVYGYTF. The CDR3 DNA sequence: TGTGCCAGCAGCTTAGATTCGACAGGGGTCTATGGCTACACCTTC.

The sample holds one count of this clone. This chain links TRBV29-1 with TRBJ2-1; 14 positions agree with TRBD2. V lost 2 bases and J lost 4; bases outside the gene matches: 10. The CDR3 covers 18 residues. Germline V gene lookup returns CDR1 SQVTM and CDR2 ANQGSEA. As DNA, the CDR3 is TGCAGCGTTGAAACGGGACTAGCGGGAGAGGGGGATTACAATGAGCAGTTCTTC. Its translation is CSVETGLAGEGDYNEQFF.